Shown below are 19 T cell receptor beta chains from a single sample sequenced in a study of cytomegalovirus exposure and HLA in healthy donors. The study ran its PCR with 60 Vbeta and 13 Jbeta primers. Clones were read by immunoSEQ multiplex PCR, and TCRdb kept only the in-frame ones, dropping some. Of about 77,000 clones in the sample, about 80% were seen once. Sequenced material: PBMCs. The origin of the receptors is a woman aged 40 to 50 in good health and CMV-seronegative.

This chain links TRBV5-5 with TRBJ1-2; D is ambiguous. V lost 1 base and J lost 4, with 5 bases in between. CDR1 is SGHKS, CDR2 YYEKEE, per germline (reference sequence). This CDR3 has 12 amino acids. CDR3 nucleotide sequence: TGTGCCAGCAGCTTGAACAGCTATGGCTACACCTTC. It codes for CASSLNSYGYTF.

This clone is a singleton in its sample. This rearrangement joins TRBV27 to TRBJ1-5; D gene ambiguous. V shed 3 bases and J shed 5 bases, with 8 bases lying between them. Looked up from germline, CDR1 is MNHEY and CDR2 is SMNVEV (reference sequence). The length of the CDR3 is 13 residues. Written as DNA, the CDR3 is TGTGCCAGCAGTTTCGTGCGCGATCAGCCCCAGCATTTT. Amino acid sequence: CASSFVRDQPQHF.

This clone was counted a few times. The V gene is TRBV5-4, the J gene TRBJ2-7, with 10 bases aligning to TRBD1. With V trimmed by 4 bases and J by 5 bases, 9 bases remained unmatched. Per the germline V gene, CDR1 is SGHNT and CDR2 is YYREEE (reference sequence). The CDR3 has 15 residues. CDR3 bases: TGTGCCAGCAGCCCCCCGGGACAGGGGTCCCACGAGCAGTACTTC. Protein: CASSPPGQGSHEQYF.

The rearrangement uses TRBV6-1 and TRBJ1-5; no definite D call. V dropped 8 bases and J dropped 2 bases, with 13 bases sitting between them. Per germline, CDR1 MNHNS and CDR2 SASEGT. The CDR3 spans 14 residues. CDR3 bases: TGTGCCAGCGCGTTGGATCGGGGCAATCAGCCCCAGCATTTT. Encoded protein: CASALDRGNQPQHF.

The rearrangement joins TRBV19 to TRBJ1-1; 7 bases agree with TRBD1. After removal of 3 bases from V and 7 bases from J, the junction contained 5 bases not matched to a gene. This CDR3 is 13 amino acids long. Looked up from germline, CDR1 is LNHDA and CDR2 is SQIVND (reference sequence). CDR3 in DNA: TGTGCCAGTAGTATTCGACAGGGCCTTGAAGCTTTCTTT. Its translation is CASSIRQGLEAFF.

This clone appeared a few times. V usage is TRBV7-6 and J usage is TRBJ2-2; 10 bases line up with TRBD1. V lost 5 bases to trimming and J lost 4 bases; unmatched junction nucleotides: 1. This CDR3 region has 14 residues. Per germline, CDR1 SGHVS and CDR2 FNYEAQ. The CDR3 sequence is CASSRTGGTGELFF. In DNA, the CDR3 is TGTGCCAGCAGCAGGACAGGGGGCACCGGGGAGCTGTTTTTT.

In nucleotides, the CDR3 is TGTGCCGTCTCGACAGGGGTAAACACTGAAGCTTTCTTT. Translating gives CAVSTGVNTEAFF. J is TRBJ1-1 and V is TRBV10-3, with 8 nucleotides matching TRBD1. V shed 11 bases and J 2 bases; nucleotides not matched to a gene: 7. CDR1 and CDR2 from the germline V gene are ENHRY and SYGVKD. CDR3 length: 13 amino acids.

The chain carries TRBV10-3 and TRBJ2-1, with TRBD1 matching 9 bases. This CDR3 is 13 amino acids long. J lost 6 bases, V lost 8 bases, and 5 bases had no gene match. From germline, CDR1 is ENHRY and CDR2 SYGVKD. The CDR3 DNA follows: TGTGCCATCGGGACAGGGACGGGCAATGAGCAGTTCTTC. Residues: CAIGTGTGNEQFF.

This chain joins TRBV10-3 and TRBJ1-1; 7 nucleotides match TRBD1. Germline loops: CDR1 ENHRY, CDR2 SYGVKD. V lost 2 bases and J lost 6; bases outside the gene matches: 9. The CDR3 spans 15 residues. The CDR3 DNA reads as TGTGCCATCAGTGAGGGGGGGACAGAGGTCGCTGAAGCTTTCTTT. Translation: CAISEGGTEVAEAFF.

The CDR3 region is CASSFLRGGTTGELFF. CDR3 DNA sequence: TGCGCCAGCAGCTTTTTGCGGGGGGGTACCACCGGGGAGCTGTTTTTT. J is TRBJ2-2 and V is TRBV5-1; 9 bases are a match to TRBD2. Trimming at V came to 2 bases and at J to 4 bases, leaving 6 bases not matched to a gene. The CDR3 loop spans 16 amino acids. Germline CDR1 SGHRS, CDR2 YFSETQ.

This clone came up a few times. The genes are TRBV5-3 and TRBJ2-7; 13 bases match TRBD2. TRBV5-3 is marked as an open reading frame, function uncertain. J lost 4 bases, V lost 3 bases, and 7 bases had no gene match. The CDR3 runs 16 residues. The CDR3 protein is CARSSKGLAGEYEQYF. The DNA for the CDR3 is TGTGCCAGAAGCTCAAAAGGACTAGCGGGGGAATACGAGCAGTACTTC.

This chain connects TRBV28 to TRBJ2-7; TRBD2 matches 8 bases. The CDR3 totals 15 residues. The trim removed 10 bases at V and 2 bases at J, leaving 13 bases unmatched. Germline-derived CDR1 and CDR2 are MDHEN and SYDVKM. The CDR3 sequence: CATRGLAGGTYEQYF. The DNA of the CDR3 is TGTGCCACCCGCGGTCTAGCGGGCGGAACCTACGAGCAGTACTTC.

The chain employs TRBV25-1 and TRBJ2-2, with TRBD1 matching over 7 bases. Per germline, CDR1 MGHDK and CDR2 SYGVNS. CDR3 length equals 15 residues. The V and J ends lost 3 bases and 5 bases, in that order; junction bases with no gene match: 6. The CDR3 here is CASSDTGVGTGELFF. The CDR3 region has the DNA TGTGCCAGCAGTGATACAGGGGTGGGGACCGGGGAGCTGTTTTTT. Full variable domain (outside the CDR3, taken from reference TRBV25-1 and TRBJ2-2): EADIYQTPRYLVIGTGKKITLECSQTMGHDKMYWYQQDPGMELHLIHYSYGVNSTEKGDLSSESTVSRIRTEHFPLTLESARPSHTSQYLCASSDTGVGTGELFFGEGSRLTVL.

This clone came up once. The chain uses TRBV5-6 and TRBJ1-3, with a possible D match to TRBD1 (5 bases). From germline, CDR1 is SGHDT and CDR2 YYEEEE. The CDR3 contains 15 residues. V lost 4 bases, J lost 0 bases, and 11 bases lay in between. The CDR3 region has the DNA TGTGCCAGCAGCCCGGGGGTGGGCTCTGGAAACACCATATATTTT. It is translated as CASSPGVGSGNTIYF.

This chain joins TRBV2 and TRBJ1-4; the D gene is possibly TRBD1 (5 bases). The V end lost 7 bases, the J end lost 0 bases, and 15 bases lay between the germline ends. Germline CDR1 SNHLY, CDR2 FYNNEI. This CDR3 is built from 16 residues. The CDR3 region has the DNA TGTGCCAGCAAGTCCCCTACAGGTCCAACTAATGAAAAACTGTTTTTT. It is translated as CASKSPTGPTNEKLFF.

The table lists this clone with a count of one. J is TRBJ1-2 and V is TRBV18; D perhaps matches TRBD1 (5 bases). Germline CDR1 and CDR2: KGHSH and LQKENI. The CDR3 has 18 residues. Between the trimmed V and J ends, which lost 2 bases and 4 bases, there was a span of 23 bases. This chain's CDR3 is CASSPNPPGAGGSYGYTF. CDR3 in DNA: TGTGCCAGCTCACCAAACCCCCCGGGAGCCGGGGGGAGCTATGGCTACACCTTC.

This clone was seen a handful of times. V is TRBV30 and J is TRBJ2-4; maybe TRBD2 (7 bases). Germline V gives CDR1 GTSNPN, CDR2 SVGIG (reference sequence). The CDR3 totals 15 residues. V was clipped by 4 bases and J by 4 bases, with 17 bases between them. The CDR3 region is CAWTFKGGLKNIQYF. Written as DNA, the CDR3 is TGTGCCTGGACTTTCAAGGGGGGGCTAAAAAACATTCAGTACTTC.

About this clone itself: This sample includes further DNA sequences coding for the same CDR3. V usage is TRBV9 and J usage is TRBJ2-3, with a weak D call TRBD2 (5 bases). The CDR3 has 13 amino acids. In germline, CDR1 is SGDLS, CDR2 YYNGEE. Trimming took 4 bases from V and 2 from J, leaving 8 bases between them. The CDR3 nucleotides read TGTGCCAGCAGCCCGCGGGTCACAGATACGCAGTATTTT. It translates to CASSPRVTDTQYF. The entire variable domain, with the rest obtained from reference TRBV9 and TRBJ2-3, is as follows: DSGVTQTPKHLITATGQRVTLRCSPRSGDLSVYWYQQSLDQGLQFLIQYYNGEERAKGNILERFSAQQFPDLHSELNLSSLELGDSALYFCASSPRVTDTQYFGPGTRLTVL.

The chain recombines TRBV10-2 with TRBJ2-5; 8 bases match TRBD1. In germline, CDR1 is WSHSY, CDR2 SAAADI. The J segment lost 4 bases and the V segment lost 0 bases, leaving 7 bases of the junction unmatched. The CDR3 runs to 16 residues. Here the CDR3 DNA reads TGCGCCAGCAGTGAGTCCGGGACAGGCGGTGGAGAGACCCAGTACTTC. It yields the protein CASSESGTGGGETQYF.